This note documents a single T cell receptor (beta chain) sequence. Its cognate antigen is unknown. Sequence data for DNA of cultured CD4+ T cells were generated by the Oncomine TCR Beta short-read assay. Genomic DNA from cultured CD4+ T cells was extracted. TCRdb ran MiXCR on the PCR reads and lists one entry per CDR3 protein. The sample consists of about 12,000 distinct CDR3 sequences, more than 40% of them appearing once. As to treatment: roughly ten-day PBMC culture with coronavirus spike peptide pools or control peptides (ViraFEST assay). TCRs were sequenced by ViraFEST after antigen-specific T cells had been expanded with peptide pools. These data belong to a study of vaccination and CD4 T cells after COVID-19. The wider study: In the convalescent cohort, there were six males and four females, two of them Hispanic.

J was trimmed by 1 base and V by 4 bases; bases with no gene match: 7. This CDR3 comprises 18 residues. CDR1 SGHVS and CDR2 FQNEAQ come from the germline V gene. Sequenced input: CD4+ T cells from blood, cultured in vitro. The TCR originated in a human donor who had recovered from COVID-19. This chain joins TRBV7-8 and TRBJ2-6, with TRBD1 matching 10 bases. In DNA, the CDR3 is TGTGCCAGCAGCTCCAAATCGGGACAGGGGTCTGGGGCCAACGTCCTGACTTTC. Amino acid sequence: CASSSKSGQGSGANVLTF.